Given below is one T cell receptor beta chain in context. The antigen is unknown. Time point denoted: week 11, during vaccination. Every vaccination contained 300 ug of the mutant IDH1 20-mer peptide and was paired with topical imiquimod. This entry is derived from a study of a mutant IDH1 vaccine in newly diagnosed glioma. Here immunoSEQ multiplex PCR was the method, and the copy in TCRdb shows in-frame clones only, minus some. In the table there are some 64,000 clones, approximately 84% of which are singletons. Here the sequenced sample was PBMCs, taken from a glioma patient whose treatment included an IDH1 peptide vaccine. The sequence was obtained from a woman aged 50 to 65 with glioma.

The CDR3 DNA is TGCGCCAGCAGCTTGATCTCTCGGCCTAGACGAGGCGGGGAGCTGTTTTTT. Amino acids: CASSLISRPRRGGELFF. This sequence joins TRBV5-1 and TRBJ2-2; no definite D call. The CDR3 sequence is 17 residues long. Germline loops: CDR1 SGHRS, CDR2 YFSETQ. V lost 1 base, J lost 7 bases, and 20 bases lay in between. Full variable domain (outside the CDR3, taken from reference TRBV5-1 and TRBJ2-2): KAGVTQTPRYLIKTRGQQVTLSCSPISGHRSVSWYQQTPGQGLQFLFEYFSETQRNKGNFPGRFSGRQFSNSRSEMNVSTLELGDSALYLCASSLISRPRRGGELFFGEGSRLTVL.